This TCR beta chain emerged from a study of shared clonotypes between healthy human individuals. Terminally differentiated effector memory CD45RA+ cells were left out of the naive CD8 fraction, which was CD45RO-negative and positively selected for CCR7. The V and J ends lost 1 base and 4 bases respectively, with 13 bases between them. The germline gives CDR1 SEHNR, CDR2 FQNEAQ (reference sequence). The CDR3 covers 15 residues. Per the study methods: Filtering differed because ImmunoSEQ produced junction-only sequences that carried no quality scores. Some clones are missing from TCRdb's copy, which holds only in-frame ones; the method was immunoSEQ multiplex PCR. That table furnishes V, J and clone size, whereas the DNA furnished D and trimming. The repertoire consists of under 1 million clones, with just over 95% occurring once and the leading ten covering roughly 0.23%. Of note for this clone: What it binds is not known.

General study points: It was the non-shared clonotypes that had lower generation probabilities than clonotypes shared by all four donors.

Sequencing was performed on naive CD8+ T cells sorted from blood. The sequence derives from a man aged 25 to 40 in good health. The chain links TRBV7-9 to TRBJ1-2; D unclear. This CDR3 reads CASSLGDGSPYGYTF. In DNA, the CDR3 is TGTGCCAGCAGCTTAGGCGACGGATCACCCTATGGCTACACCTTC.